A selection of T cell receptor beta chains follows, all from one sample in a study of T cell changes during pregnancy in multiple sclerosis. Profiled with immunoSEQ multiplex PCR; TCRdb holds only in-frame clones, not every one. The repertoire includes approximately 100,000 clones, approximately 90% of them detected once, and less than 4% sits in the top ten. The sequencing used peripheral blood, collected after pregnancy. The receptors derive from a female donor with multiple sclerosis, enrolled in a pregnancy study. Each CDR3 is given with its conserved first and last residue. Fields, in order: D gene, J gene, V gene, CDR3 protein. D genes are given only for firm matches.

TRBD2,TRBJ2-2,TRBV13,CASSGTGTSGYTGELFF
TRBD1,TRBJ2-7,TRBV2,CASNLQGSYEQYF
TRBD1,TRBJ2-7,TRBV5-4,CASSLGSRTGLDYEQYF
TRBD2,TRBJ2-3,TRBV7-3,CASSLSGGRKDTQYF
NA,TRBJ2-5,TRBV29-1,CSAEPGETQYF
TRBD2,TRBJ2-1,TRBV9,CASSSQRGTSDHNEQFF
TRBD2,TRBJ2-3,TRBV9,CASSGRGATDTQYF
TRBD1,TRBJ2-1,TRBV7-2,CASSSTGTGSYNEQFF
NA,TRBJ2-3,TRBV9,CASSVPGGPTDTQYF
TRBD1,TRBJ1-1,TRBV5-1,CASSYRDRGNTEAFF
TRBD1,TRBJ1-2,TRBV5-5,CASSPGQGSYYGYTF
NA,TRBJ2-5,TRBV19,CASSADSEETQYF
NA,TRBJ2-7,TRBV11-2,CASSLGGGPVEQYF
TRBD1,TRBJ1-6,TRBV27,CASSGTVYSPLHF
TRBD2,TRBJ2-5,TRBV29-1,CSVEGQVAGTKTQYF
TRBD1,TRBJ1-4,TRBV5-1,CASSTLTGTDLGWGEKLFF
TRBD2,TRBJ2-1,TRBV7-8,CASSLGLAGDDEQFF
TRBD2,TRBJ2-1,TRBV14,CASSTSGGNNEQFF
NA,TRBJ2-3,TRBV7-8,CASSRRPSGTLTDTQYF
TRBD2,TRBJ2-2,TRBV18,CASSHSSGENTGELFF
NA,TRBJ1-2,TRBV7-6,CASSLGERGFNYGYTF
NA,TRBJ1-5,TRBV5-6,CASSSTDYSNQPQHF
TRBD2,TRBJ2-5,TRBV9,CASSAPGGQETQYF
NA,TRBJ1-5,TRBV5-1,CASSLGGGNQPQHF
NA,TRBJ2-5,TRBV2,CASSEGLVETQYF
TRBD1,TRBJ2-3,TRBV10-2,CASSVPGQGTDTQYF
NA,TRBJ2-2,TRBV6-1,CASSLTRNTGELFF
TRBD1,TRBJ1-2,TRBV10-1,CASSRHRGLQQTLINYGYTF
TRBD1,TRBJ2-2,TRBV6-5,CATWDRGPGELFF
TRBD2,TRBJ2-7,TRBV19,CASSIISGGIYEQYF
TRBD2,TRBJ2-7,TRBV4-2,CASSQEGAGGPYEQYF
NA,TRBJ2-6,TRBV7-8,CASSLPVPSGANVLTF
TRBD1,TRBJ1-5,TRBV5-6,CASSSGTGVGQPQHF
TRBD1,TRBJ2-3,TRBV6-4,CASSPRGQGRTDTQYF
TRBD1,TRBJ2-3,TRBV19,CASSITEGADTQYF
NA,TRBJ2-2,TRBV29-1,CSVGGRPGELFF
NA,TRBJ2-5,TRBV19,CASSPGGETQYF
TRBD1,TRBJ1-1,TRBV5-5,CASSWGADRGRAAFF
NA,TRBJ1-1,TRBV4-1,CASSQVFAGGTEAFF
NA,TRBJ2-1,TRBV19,CASSIDGAGSEQFF
TRBD1,TRBJ2-5,TRBV5-1,CASSGRDRGRETQYF
NA,TRBJ2-5,TRBV5-5,CASSLSLSQGQETQYF
TRBD1,TRBJ2-1,TRBV7-3,CASSLTGDSSYNEQFF
TRBD1,TRBJ2-7,TRBV19,CASSAGQGGYEQYF
NA,TRBJ2-1,TRBV6-4,CASSDGEVDEQFF
TRBD1,TRBJ1-2,TRBV2,CASRQGQNYGYTF